This T cell receptor beta chain was captured in a study of blood T cell repertoires in COVID-19. Original methodology: From reference gene primer amplification, estimates of nucleated cell counts were derived. Some clones are missing from TCRdb's copy, which holds only in-frame ones; the method was immunoSEQ multiplex PCR. V, J and clone size derive from that table, while D and trimming were established from the DNA sequence. The sample shows 130,000 or so clones, roughly 83% of them seen only once. The CDR3 is 13 residues long. The V and J ends lost 3 bases and 5 bases respectively, with 8 bases between them.

This receptor was obtained from a woman aged 80 or over with acute or convalescent COVID-19. Sample: peripheral blood. The rearrangement links TRBV12-3 or TRBV12-4 to TRBJ1-5, with D maybe TRBD1 (6 bases). In DNA form, the CDR3 reads TGTGCCAGCAGTTTTCCAGGGGATCAGCCCCAGCATTTT. As protein: CASSFPGDQPQHF.